The 24 T cell receptor beta chains presented below share a single source sample, sequenced in a study of cytomegalovirus exposure and HLA in healthy donors (TCRdb year 2017). Library creation used the immunoSEQ multiplex PCR assay. A mixture of 60 forward primers for TCR Vbeta segments and 13 reverse primers for TCR Jbeta segments was used in the multiplex PCR. TCRdb took over this immuneACCESS table, retaining in-frame rearrangements with V and J assigned. Such tables are incomplete; in checked studies, under half of the missing clones stem from an unresolved V gene, and the remainder is unexplained. Within this sample are more than 85,000 clones, with 65% to 80% of them counted one time only. Over 3.5% of the sample is held by the ten biggest clonotypes. The sample consisted of PBMCs. These receptors were obtained from a woman aged 50 to 65 in good health and CMV-seropositive.

A single count supports this clone. The CDR3 DNA sequence: TGCGCCAGCAGTGTACTAGCGGGAGTCACCGGGGAGCTGTTTTTT. It is translated as CASSVLAGVTGELFF. J is TRBJ2-2 and V is TRBV10-2; 11 bases are shared with TRBD2. The CDR3 is made up of 15 amino acids. Germline loops: CDR1 WSHSY, CDR2 SAAADI. V was pared by 4 bases and J by 4 bases, with 2 bases of the junction left unmatched.

This clone came up a few times. The V and J genes are TRBV2 and TRBJ2-3; D is uncertain. Trimming removed 5 bases at V and 5 bases at J, with 5 bases between. The CDR3 has 11 residues. Germline CDR1 reads SNHLY; CDR2 reads FYNNEI. CDR3 amino acids: CASSLEDTQYF. DNA of the CDR3: TGTGCCAGCAGTTTAGAAGATACGCAGTATTTT.

The V gene is TRBV19, the J gene TRBJ1-6; TRBD1 matches 10 bases. From germline, CDR1 is LNHDA and CDR2 SQIVND (reference sequence). V gave up 1 base and J gave up 7 bases; unmatched junction bases: 1. This CDR3 comprises 15 residues. The CDR3 protein is CASSIGDRGNSPLHF. DNA for the CDR3: TGTGCCAGTAGTATAGGGGACAGGGGAAATTCACCCCTCCACTTT.

The chain uses TRBV19 and TRBJ2-1; 7 bases are a match to TRBD1. The V gene end was trimmed by 9 bases and the J gene end by 4 bases; junction bases not matched to a gene: 18. There are 17 residues in the CDR3. CDR1 is LNHDA, CDR2 SQIVND, per germline (reference sequence). The CDR3 DNA reads as TGTGCCAGCCAACCCAGGATAATAGGACAGGAATACAATGAGCAGTTCTTC. Translation: CASQPRIIGQEYNEQFF.

The gene calls are TRBV2 and TRBJ1-5; the D gene is possibly TRBD1 (5 bases). The CDR3 covers 16 residues. Per the germline V gene, CDR1 is SNHLY and CDR2 is FYNNEI. V lost 5 bases and J lost 3, with 17 bases in between. The CDR3, as DNA: TGTGCCAGCAGTAACCAGGGTAGGGGAACCAATCAGCCCCAGCATTTT. This codes for CASSNQGRGTNQPQHF.

V is TRBV5-8 and J is TRBJ2-5; D might be TRBD2 (5 bases). Trimming removed 5 bases from V and 5 bases from J, with 10 bases in between. The CDR3 is 12 residues long. CDR1 SGHTS and CDR2 YDEGEE come from the germline V gene. For the CDR3, the DNA is TGTGCCAGCAGGTTACTAGGGGAGACCCAGTACTTC. Protein product: CASRLLGETQYF.

CDR3 protein: CASAGRRDRVSYNEQFF. The CDR3, as DNA: TGCGCCAGCGCGGGCAGAAGGGACAGGGTCTCCTACAATGAGCAGTTCTTC. J is TRBJ2-1 and V is TRBV5-1; 9 bases align to TRBD1. CDR3 length equals 17 residues. Per the germline V gene, CDR1 is SGHRS and CDR2 is YFSETQ. The V segment lost 7 bases and the J segment 0 bases; nucleotides outside the gene matches: 11.

This chain connects TRBV12-5 to TRBJ2-1; D remains ambiguous. Germline lookup yields CDR1 LGHNT and CDR2 FRNRAP. The CDR3 sequence is 13 residues long. The V and J ends lost 2 bases and 6 bases respectively, with 8 bases between them. The CDR3 loop is CASGLFLSNEQFF. DNA for the CDR3: TGTGCTAGTGGTTTGTTTCTTAGCAATGAGCAGTTCTTC.

This chain uses TRBV30 with TRBJ1-2; the D gene is possibly TRBD1 (6 bases). Germline CDR1 GTSNPN, CDR2 SVGIG (reference sequence). CDR3 length equals 12 residues. The ends were cut back, 6 bases at V and 8 bases at J, with 16 bases in the middle. Here the CDR3 reads CACRRGAEGYTF. CDR3 nucleotide sequence: TGTGCCTGCAGGCGGGGGGCGGAAGGCTACACCTTC.

Concerning this clone itself: Other DNA sequences in the same sample also yield this CDR3. The chain uses TRBV5-1 and TRBJ2-7; the match to TRBD2 covers 11 bases. The V gene end was trimmed by 4 bases and the J gene end by 2 bases; junction bases not matched to a gene: 8. The CDR3 has 16 residues. CDR1 and CDR2 from the germline V gene are SGHRS and YFSETQ. The CDR3 DNA follows: TGCGCCAGCAGCCTTGGGGGGGGACTAGCGGCCTACGAGCAGTACTTC. This gives the protein CASSLGGGLAAYEQYF.

The V call is TRBV5-4, the J call TRBJ1-2, with D possibly being TRBD1 (5 bases). In germline, CDR1 is SGHNT, CDR2 YYREEE (reference sequence). The CDR3 sequence is 13 residues long. Trimming took off 0 bases at V and 8 bases at J, with 11 bases between the two ends. This CDR3 reads CASSLDLTGGYTF. The DNA of the CDR3 is TGTGCCAGCAGCTTGGATTTAACAGGCGGCTACACCTTC.

The chain employs TRBV29-1 and TRBJ2-3; D is ambiguous. Germline values: CDR1 SQVTM, CDR2 ANQGSEA. The V end lost 4 bases, the J end lost 2 bases, and 13 bases lay between the germline ends. This CDR3 spans 14 amino acids. CDR3 residues: CSVVAGFSTDTQYF. The CDR3 DNA reads as TGCAGCGTTGTAGCTGGGTTTTCCACAGATACGCAGTATTTT.

Turning to this clone: This sample includes further DNA sequences coding for the same CDR3. The chain is built from TRBV19 and TRBJ1-1; 9 bases agree with TRBD1. Germline-derived CDR1 and CDR2 are LNHDA and SQIVND (reference sequence). CDR3 length: 13 residues. J was trimmed by 5 bases and V by 8 bases; bases with no gene match: 6. Written as DNA, the CDR3 is TGTGCCAGTCACAGGGGGCGGAATACTGAAGCTTTCTTT. Translating gives CASHRGRNTEAFF.

J is TRBJ1-4 and V is TRBV29-1; D is perhaps TRBD1 (5 bases). Germline V gives CDR1 SQVTM, CDR2 ANQGSEA. This CDR3 has 12 amino acids. Between the trimmed V and J ends, which lost 4 bases and 8 bases, there was a span of 11 bases. In DNA, the CDR3 is TGCAGCGTTGGAAGGGAGGGGGAAAAACTGTTTTTT. It encodes CSVGREGEKLFF.

The rearrangement uses TRBV29-1 and TRBJ1-1; a possible D gene is TRBD1 (6 bases). Germline V CDR1 and CDR2: SQVTM, ANQGSEA. CDR3 length equals 14 residues. The ends were cut back, 6 bases at V and 4 bases at J, with 18 bases in the middle. The chain's CDR3 is CSVPWGGAGTEAFF. CDR3 DNA: TGCAGCGTGCCCTGGGGGGGGGCAGGCACTGAAGCTTTCTTT.

The V gene is TRBV6-1, the J gene TRBJ1-2; possible D gene TRBD1, 5 bases. Per germline, CDR1 MNHNS and CDR2 SASEGT. There are 12 residues in the CDR3. Trimming stripped 7 bases from V and 8 bases from J, with 14 bases between. CDR3 DNA sequence: TGTGCCAGCAAGGGCAGGAGGGACGGCTACACCTTC. Translating it yields CASKGRRDGYTF.

To note about this clone: Other DNA sequences within the sample encode an identical CDR3. The chain joins TRBV9 to TRBJ1-5; possibly TRBD1 for D (5 bases). The CDR3 covers 14 residues. V was pared by 0 bases and J by 4 bases, with 8 bases between. Germline values: CDR1 SGDLS, CDR2 YYNGEE. DNA for the CDR3: TGTGCCAGCAGCGTAGATGGGGCTAATCAGCCCCAGCATTTT. It yields the protein CASSVDGANQPQHF.

This rearrangement joins TRBV30 to TRBJ1-1; 7 nucleotides line up with TRBD1. The CDR3 sequence is 13 residues long. The J segment lost 4 bases and the V segment lost 4 bases, leaving 6 bases of the junction unmatched. The germline gives CDR1 GTSNPN, CDR2 SVGIG (reference sequence). CDR3 sequence: CAWIPDRVTEAFF. The CDR3 nucleotides read TGTGCCTGGATTCCTGACAGGGTCACTGAAGCTTTCTTT.

This clone was counted a single time. The J gene is TRBJ2-3, the V gene TRBV6-5; TRBD1 is a possible D gene (5 bases). The V end was cut by 8 bases, the J end by 6 bases, with 12 bases between. Germline V gene lookup returns CDR1 MNHEY and CDR2 SVGAGI. CDR3 length: 12 residues. The CDR3 bases are TGTGCCAGCGGCCAGGGATTGGATACGCAGTATTTT. It encodes CASGQGLDTQYF.

This clone occurred a few times. The chain employs TRBV14 and TRBJ2-2, with 7 bases identical to TRBD1. Germline V lookup: CDR1 SGHDN, CDR2 FVKESK. Trimming cost V 5 bases and J 5 bases; bases outside gene matches: 14. This CDR3 has 17 amino acids. CDR3 DNA sequence: TGTGCCAGCAGCTGGCGTGGAGACTCACAGGGGACCGGGGAGCTGTTTTTT. This gives the protein CASSWRGDSQGTGELFF.

The chain combines TRBV11-3 with TRBJ1-1, with D unresolved. The CDR3 totals 14 residues. Germline V gene sequence: CDR1 SGHNT, CDR2 YENEEA. V gave up 0 bases and J gave up 1 base, with 6 bases separating them. CDR3 in DNA: TGTGCCAGCAGCTTAGACCGAGGGAACACTGAAGCTTTCTTT. Translated: CASSLDRGNTEAFF. Full variable domain (outside the CDR3, taken from reference TRBV11-3 and TRBJ1-1): EAGVVQSPRYKIIEKKQPVAFWCNPISGHNTLYWYLQNLGQGPELLIRYENEEAVDDSQLPKDRFSAERLKGVDSTLKIQPAELGDSAVYLCASSLDRGNTEAFFGQGTRLTVV.

The genes are TRBV5-6 and TRBJ1-1; 11 nucleotides match TRBD1. Germline CDR1 is SGHDT and CDR2 is YYEEEE. V dropped 5 bases and J dropped 5; count of bases not matched to a gene: 2. The CDR3 covers 13 residues. This CDR3 reads CASRRDRGTEAFF. The CDR3 region has the DNA TGTGCCAGCAGACGGGACAGGGGGACTGAAGCTTTCTTT.

This clone has just a few counts. Other DNA sequences from this sample encode an identical CDR3 as well. The V call is TRBV5-1, the J call TRBJ2-5; 7 bases are a match to TRBD2. CDR3 size: 14 residues. Germline V gene lookup returns CDR1 SGHRS and CDR2 YFSETQ. J was trimmed by 1 base and V by 2 bases; bases with no gene match: 2. The CDR3 DNA reads as TGCGCCAGCAGCTTCGGGACTACCCAAGAGACCCAGTACTTC. Protein: CASSFGTTQETQYF.

The chain joins TRBV6-5 to TRBJ1-1; D remains unclear. Germline V gene lookup returns CDR1 MNHEY and CDR2 SVGAGI. The CDR3 is 12 amino acids. The V gene lost 5 bases and the J gene lost 6 bases, with 10 bases spanning the gap. The CDR3 DNA follows: TGTGCCAGCAGTCTGCCCGGTCCTGAAGCTTTCTTT. Translated: CASSLPGPEAFF.